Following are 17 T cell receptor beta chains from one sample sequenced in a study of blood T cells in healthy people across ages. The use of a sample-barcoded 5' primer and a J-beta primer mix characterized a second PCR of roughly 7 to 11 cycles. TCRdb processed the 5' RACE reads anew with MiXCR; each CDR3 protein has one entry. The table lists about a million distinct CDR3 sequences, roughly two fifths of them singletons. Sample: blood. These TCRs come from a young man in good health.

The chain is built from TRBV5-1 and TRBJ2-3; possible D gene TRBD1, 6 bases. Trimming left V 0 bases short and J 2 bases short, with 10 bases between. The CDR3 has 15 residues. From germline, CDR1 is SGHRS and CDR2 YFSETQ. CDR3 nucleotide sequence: TGCGCCAGCAGCTTGGTCCAGGGGTACACAGATACGCAGTATTTT. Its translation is CASSLVQGYTDTQYF. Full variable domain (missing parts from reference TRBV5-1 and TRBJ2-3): KAGVTQTPRYLIKTRGQQVTLSCSPISGHRSVSWYQQTPGQGLQFLFEYFSETQRNKGNFPGRFSGRQFSNSRSEMNVSTLELGDSALYLCASSLVQGYTDTQYFGPGTRLTVL.

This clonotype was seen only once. The CDR3 is CASSQGAGEPSYEQYF. CDR3 DNA: TGCGCCAGCAGCCAAGGCGCGGGAGAGCCCTCCTACGAGCAGTACTTC. V gene TRBV4-1 combines with J gene TRBJ2-7; the match to TRBD2 covers 7 bases. The J segment lost 0 bases and the V segment lost 1 base, leaving 6 bases of the junction unmatched. The CDR3 is made up of 16 amino acids. Germline V CDR1 and CDR2: MGHRA, YSYEKL.

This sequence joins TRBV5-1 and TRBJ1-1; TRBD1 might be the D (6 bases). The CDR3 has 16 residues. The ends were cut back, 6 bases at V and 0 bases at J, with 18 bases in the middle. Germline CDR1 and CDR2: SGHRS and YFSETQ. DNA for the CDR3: TGCGCCAGCACCATTACAGGGCCTGTGCTGAACACTGAAGCTTTCTTT. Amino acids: CASTITGPVLNTEAFF.

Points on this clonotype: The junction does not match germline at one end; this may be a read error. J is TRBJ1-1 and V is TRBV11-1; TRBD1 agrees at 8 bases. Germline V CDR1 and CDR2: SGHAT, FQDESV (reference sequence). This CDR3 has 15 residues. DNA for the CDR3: TGCGCCAGCAGCTTAGAGGGGACAGGGAACACTGAAGCTTTCTTT. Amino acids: CASSLEGTGNTEAFF.

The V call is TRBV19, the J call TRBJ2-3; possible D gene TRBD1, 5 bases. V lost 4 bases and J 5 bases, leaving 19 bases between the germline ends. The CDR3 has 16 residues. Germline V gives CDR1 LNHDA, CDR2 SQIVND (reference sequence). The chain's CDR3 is CASSTISTAAGDTQYF. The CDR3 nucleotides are TGTGCCAGTAGTACTATATCGACAGCCGCAGGAGATACGCAGTATTTT. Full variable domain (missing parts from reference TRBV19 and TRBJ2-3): DGGITQSPKYLFRKEGQNVTLSCEQNLNHDAMYWYRQDPGQGLRLIYYSQIVNDFQKGDIAEGYSVSREKKESFPLTVTSAQKNPTAFYLCASSTISTAAGDTQYFGPGTRLTVL.

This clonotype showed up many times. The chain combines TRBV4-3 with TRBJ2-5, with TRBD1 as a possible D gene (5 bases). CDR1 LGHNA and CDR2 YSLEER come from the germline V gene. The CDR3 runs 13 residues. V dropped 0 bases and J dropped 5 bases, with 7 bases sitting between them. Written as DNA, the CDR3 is TGCGCCAGCAGCCAAGATCAGGGTGAGACCCAGTACTTC. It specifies CASSQDQGETQYF.

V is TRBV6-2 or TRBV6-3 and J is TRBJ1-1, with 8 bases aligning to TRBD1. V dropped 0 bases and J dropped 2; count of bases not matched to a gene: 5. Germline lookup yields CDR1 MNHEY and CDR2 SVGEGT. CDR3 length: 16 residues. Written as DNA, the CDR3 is TGTGCCAGCAGTTACTCCAGGGACAGGCTTAACACTGAAGCTTTCTTT. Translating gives CASSYSRDRLNTEAFF.

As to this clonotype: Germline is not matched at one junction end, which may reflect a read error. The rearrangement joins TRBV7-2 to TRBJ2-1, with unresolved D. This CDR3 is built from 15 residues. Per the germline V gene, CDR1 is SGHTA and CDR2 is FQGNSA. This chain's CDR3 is CVSSLNVGNYNKQFF. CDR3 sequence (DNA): TGTGTCAGCAGCTTAAATGTCGGAAACTACAATAAGCAGTTCTTC.

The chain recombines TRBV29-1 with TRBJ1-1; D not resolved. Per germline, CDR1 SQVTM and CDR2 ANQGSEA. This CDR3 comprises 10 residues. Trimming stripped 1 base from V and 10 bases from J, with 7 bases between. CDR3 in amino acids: CSVEGSTAFF. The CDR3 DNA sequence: TGCAGCGTTGAAGGCTCGACAGCTTTCTTT.

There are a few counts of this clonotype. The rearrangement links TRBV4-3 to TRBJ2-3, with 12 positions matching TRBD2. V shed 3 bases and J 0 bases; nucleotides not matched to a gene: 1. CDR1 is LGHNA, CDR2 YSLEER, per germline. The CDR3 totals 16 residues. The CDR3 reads CASSHGTSGSTDTQYF. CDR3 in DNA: TGCGCCAGCAGCCACGGGACTAGCGGGAGCACAGATACGCAGTATTTT.

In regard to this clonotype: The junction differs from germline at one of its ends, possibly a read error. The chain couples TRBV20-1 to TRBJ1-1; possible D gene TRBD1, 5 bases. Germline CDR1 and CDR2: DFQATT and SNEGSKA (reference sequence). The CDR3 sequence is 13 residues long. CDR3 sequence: CSANTGLNTVAFF. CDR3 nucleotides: TGCAGTGCTAATACAGGTCTGAACACTGTAGCTTTCTTT.

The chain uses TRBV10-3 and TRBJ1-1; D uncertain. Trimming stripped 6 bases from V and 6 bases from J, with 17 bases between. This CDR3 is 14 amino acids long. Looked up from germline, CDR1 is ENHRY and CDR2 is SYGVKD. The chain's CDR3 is CAIRNTIRDSEAFF. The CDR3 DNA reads TGTGCCATCAGGAACACGATCCGCGATTCTGAAGCTTTCTTT.

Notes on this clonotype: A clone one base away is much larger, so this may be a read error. This chain's CDR3 is CASSLVSGTGTQYF. CDR3 DNA sequence: TGTGCCAGCAGCTTGGTGTCGGGCACAGGTACGCAGTATTTT. V is TRBV5-6 and J is TRBJ2-3; TRBD1 is a possible D gene (5 bases). The germline V gene encodes CDR1 SGHDT and CDR2 YYEEEE. The length of the CDR3 is 14 residues.

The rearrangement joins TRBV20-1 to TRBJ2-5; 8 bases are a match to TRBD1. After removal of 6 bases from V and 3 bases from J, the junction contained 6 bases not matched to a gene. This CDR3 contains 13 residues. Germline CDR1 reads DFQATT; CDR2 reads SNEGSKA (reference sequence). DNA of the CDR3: TGCAGTGCAAGACAGGGGCGGGAAGAGACCCAGTACTTC. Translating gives CSARQGREETQYF.

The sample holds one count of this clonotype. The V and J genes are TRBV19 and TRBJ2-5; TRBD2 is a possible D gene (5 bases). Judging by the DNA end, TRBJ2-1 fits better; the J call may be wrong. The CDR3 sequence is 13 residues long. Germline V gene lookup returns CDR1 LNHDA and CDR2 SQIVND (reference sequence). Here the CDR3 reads CATLPEGEETQFF. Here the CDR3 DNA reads TGTGCCACGCTTCCAGAGGGCGAAGAGACCCAGTTCTTC.

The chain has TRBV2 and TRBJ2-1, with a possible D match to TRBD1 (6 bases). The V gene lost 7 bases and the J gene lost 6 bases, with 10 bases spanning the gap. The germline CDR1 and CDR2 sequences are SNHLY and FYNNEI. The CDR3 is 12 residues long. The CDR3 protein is CASKQGINEQFF. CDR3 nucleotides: TGTGCCAGCAAACAGGGAATCAATGAGCAGTTCTTC.

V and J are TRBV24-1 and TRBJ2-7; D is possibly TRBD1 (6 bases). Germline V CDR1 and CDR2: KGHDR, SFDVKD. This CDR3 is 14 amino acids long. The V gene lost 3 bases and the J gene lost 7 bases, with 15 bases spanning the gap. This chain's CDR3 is CATSDPTGKDEQYF. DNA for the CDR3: TGTGCCACCAGTGATCCCACAGGGAAAGATGAGCAGTACTTC.